This entry describes one T cell receptor (beta chain). The antigen is not known. The data were taken from a study of cytomegalovirus exposure and HLA in healthy donors. The donors were in the roughly 120-subject validation cohort, distinct from the roughly 600-subject first cohort. Study results and limitations: High sensitivity and specificity were reportedly achieved when the classifier diagnosed cytomegalovirus status. Most sequenced TCRs were rare (though some public TCRs occurred in many donors).

Only in-frame clones appear in the TCRdb table, and some are missing; sequencing was by immunoSEQ multiplex PCR. This sample carries some 160,000 clones, 88% of them seen once, and the ten largest clones take 2.5% to 3%. The CDR3 spans 15 residues. Germline-derived CDR1 and CDR2 are SGHKS and YYEKEE (reference sequence). V was clipped by 0 bases and J by 3 bases, with 10 bases between them. This chain uses TRBV5-5 with TRBJ1-5; D unclear. The source is a man younger than 35 in good health and CMV-seronegative. Specimen: PBMCs. CDR3 in amino acids: CASSLGAPLNQPQHF. DNA for the CDR3: TGTGCCAGCAGCTTGGGGGCGCCCCTCAATCAGCCCCAGCATTTT.